Listed here are 18 T cell receptor beta chains from one sample, sequenced in a study of T cell repertoires in cytomegalovirus infection. These receptors' targets are unknown. TCRdb re-called the reads with MiXCR, one entry per CDR3 protein. The sample shows around 500,000 distinct CDR3 sequences, approximately 46% of them seen only once. Sequencing used cultured PBMCs, obtained from culture after CMV antigen stimulation. These receptors were obtained from a human donor in good health (CMV status not recorded). Some clones in this sample may be carry-over from other donors' samples.

The chain combines TRBV6-1 with TRBJ2-7, with D perhaps TRBD2 (6 bases). Germline V CDR1 and CDR2: MNHNS, SASEGT. This CDR3 has 13 amino acids. V was shortened by 4 bases and J by 3 bases, with 10 bases between the two germline ends. The CDR3 sequence: CASSVGGDYEQYF. CDR3 sequence (DNA): TGTGCCAGCAGTGTAGGAGGGGACTACGAGCAGTACTTC.

The gene calls are TRBV4-2 and TRBJ2-3; D gene unclear. The germline V and J ends were trimmed by 0 bases and 4 bases, with 5 bases remaining between them. Germline CDR1 reads LGHNA; CDR2 reads YNFKEQ. The CDR3 has 13 amino acids. In DNA form, the CDR3 reads TGTGCCAGCAGCCAAGACCGTCCAGATACGCAGTATTTT. It encodes CASSQDRPDTQYF.

This clonotype showed up just a few times. This sequence joins TRBV20-1 and TRBJ2-3; TRBD2 agrees at 8 bases. Losses at the gene ends were 2 bases for V and 0 bases for J; bases not matched to a gene: 1. CDR1 and CDR2 (germline): DFQATT, SNEGSKA (reference sequence). The CDR3 runs to 14 residues. CDR3 amino acids: CSARRLASTDTQYF. The DNA of the CDR3 is TGCAGTGCTAGACGACTAGCGAGCACAGATACGCAGTATTTT.

This clonotype was counted between two and nine times. V and J are TRBV2 and TRBJ1-4, with D perhaps matching TRBD1 (6 bases). Per germline, CDR1 SNHLY and CDR2 FYNNEI. V was cut by 5 bases and J by 5 bases, with 12 bases left in between. There are 14 residues in the CDR3. The CDR3 coding sequence is TGTGCCAGCAGTCAGGGGAGGGCAAATGAAAAACTGTTTTTT. As protein: CASSQGRANEKLFF.

The chain recombines TRBV6-6 with TRBJ2-5; D not resolved. Trimming removed 2 bases at V and 2 bases at J, with 9 bases between. The CDR3 runs to 14 residues. Germline V gene sequence: CDR1 MNHNY, CDR2 SVGAGI (reference sequence). The CDR3, as DNA: TGTGCCAGCAGTTACACTCAACAGCAAGAGACCCAGTACTTC. Residues: CASSYTQQQETQYF.

This clonotype has just a few counts. The chain combines TRBV11-2 with TRBJ2-7; the D is unclear. CDR3 length: 11 residues. The germline V gene encodes CDR1 SGHAT and CDR2 FQNNGV. V shed 3 bases and J shed 8 bases, with 8 bases lying between them. CDR3 DNA: TGTGCCAGCAGCTTCGGGTCACAGCAGTACTTC. Protein: CASSFGSQQYF.

The chain couples TRBV20-1 to TRBJ1-5; tentative D call: TRBD1 (6 bases). Germline V gene data show CDR1 as DFQATT and CDR2 as SNEGSKA (reference sequence). Trimming cost V 5 bases and J 7 bases, with 18 bases left between them. The CDR3 sequence is 14 residues long. In DNA form, the CDR3 reads TGCAGTGCTTCCAAAGGGGGGCCTAGCCAGCCCCAGCATTTT. It specifies CSASKGGPSQPQHF.

This clonotype was recorded a few times. In nucleotides, the CDR3 is TGTGCCAGCAGCCGAGAGGCGGGACTGTCTGGGTACGAGCAGTACTTC. As protein: CASSREAGLSGYEQYF. This chain joins TRBV7-8 and TRBJ2-7; possible D gene TRBD2, 6 bases. Germline-derived CDR1 and CDR2 are SGHVS and FQNEAQ. The CDR3 sequence is 16 residues long. The ends were cut back, 5 bases at V and 4 bases at J, with 21 bases in the middle. The variable domain in full, completed from reference TRBV7-8 and TRBJ2-7, reads GAGVSQSPRYKVAKRGQDVALRCDPISGHVSLFWYQQALGQGPEFLTYFQNEAQLDKSGLPSDRFFAERPEGSVSTLKIQRTQQEDSAVYLCASSREAGLSGYEQYFGPGTRLTVT.

The chain joins TRBV12-3 or TRBV12-4 to TRBJ2-4; TRBD1 agrees at 9 bases. The CDR3 extends over 16 amino acids. V was clipped by 6 bases and J by 1 base; unmatched bases: 7. The CDR3 reads CASSPQGAFAKNIQYF. The CDR3 DNA reads as TGTGCCAGCAGCCCACAGGGGGCGTTTGCCAAAAACATTCAGTACTTC.

The genes are TRBV7-1 and TRBJ1-4, with D possibly matching TRBD1 (6 bases). TRBV7-1 is an ORF; its function is uncertain. The CDR3 contains 15 residues. Trimming pared 4 bases from V and 3 bases from J, leaving 12 bases between. The CDR3 spells CASSWGTRPNEKLFF. In DNA form, the CDR3 reads TGTGCCAGCAGCTGGGGGACACGGCCTAATGAAAAACTGTTTTTT.

This clonotype was picked up a small number of times. This chain joins TRBV6-2 or TRBV6-3 and TRBJ2-3; maybe TRBD2 (5 bases). V was pared by 8 bases and J by 2 bases, with 17 bases between. Germline CDR1 MNHEY, CDR2 SVGEGT. The CDR3 extends over 15 amino acids. The CDR3: CASLFRGRITDTQYF. The CDR3 DNA sequence: TGTGCCAGCCTTTTTCGGGGAAGGATCACAGATACGCAGTATTTT.

The chain recombines TRBV15 with TRBJ2-4, with 7 bases fitting TRBD1. Germline V gene data show CDR1 as LNHNV and CDR2 as YYDKDF (reference sequence). Trimming took 4 bases from V and 0 from J; bases not matched to a gene: 6. The CDR3 covers 16 residues. Here the CDR3 DNA reads TGTGCCACCAGCACCGGGACAGACCTAGCCAAAAACATTCAGTACTTC. Translation: CATSTGTDLAKNIQYF. The full variable domain, its missing parts supplied by reference TRBV15 and TRBJ2-4, is DAMVIQNPRYQVTQFGKPVTLSCSQTLNHNVMYWYQQKSSQAPKLLFHYYDKDFNNEADTPDNFQSRRPNTSFCFLDIRSPGLGDTAMYLCATSTGTDLAKNIQYFGAGTRLSVL.

The V gene is TRBV4-3, the J gene TRBJ2-1; D gene uncertain. The CDR3 totals 14 residues. Germline V gives CDR1 LGHNA, CDR2 YSLEER. V was pared by 3 bases and J by 7 bases, with 13 bases between. CDR3 bases: TGCGCCAGCAGCCACGACGGAGTAGATAATGAGCAGTTCTTC. It translates to CASSHDGVDNEQFF.

This clonotype has more than one count but fewer than ten. The rearrangement joins TRBV11-2 to TRBJ2-1, with D maybe TRBD1 (6 bases). V was cut by 1 base and J by 9 bases, with 13 bases left in between. Per germline, CDR1 SGHAT and CDR2 FQNNGV. The length of the CDR3 is 14 residues. The CDR3 is CASSLGAGVGEQFF. CDR3 sequence (DNA): TGTGCCAGCAGCTTAGGGGCAGGGGTCGGTGAGCAGTTCTTC.

This sequence joins TRBV20-1 and TRBJ2-7; perhaps TRBD1 as D (6 bases). V was pared by 3 bases and J by 0 bases, with 15 bases between. CDR1 and CDR2 from the germline V gene are DFQATT and SNEGSKA (reference sequence). The CDR3 runs 15 residues. The CDR3: CSASEGDTFSYEQYF. In DNA, the CDR3 is TGCAGTGCTAGTGAGGGGGACACTTTCTCCTACGAGCAGTACTTC.

The CDR3 DNA reads TGTGCCATCCAAGGCGGCACTAATGAAAAACTGTTTTTT. Residues: CAIQGGTNEKLFF. V gene TRBV10-3 combines with J gene TRBJ1-4; D remains unclear. The V gene lost 8 bases and the J gene lost 2 bases, with 9 bases spanning the gap. This CDR3 has 13 amino acids. CDR1 and CDR2 (germline): ENHRY, SYGVKD.

This clonotype showed up just a few times. The rearrangement uses TRBV6-5 and TRBJ1-2; TRBD1 matches at 12 bases. V was pared by 6 bases and J by 2 bases, with 7 bases of the junction left unmatched. The CDR3 runs to 16 residues. CDR1 and CDR2 from the germline V gene are MNHEY and SVGAGI. As DNA, the CDR3 is TGTGCCAGCAGCCCCGGGACAGGGGGCGCAAACTATGGCTACACCTTC. Amino acids: CASSPGTGGANYGYTF.

The chain uses TRBV6-8 and TRBJ1-6; 11 positions match TRBD1. Losses at the gene ends were 6 bases for V and 8 bases for J; bases not matched to a gene: 6. The CDR3 totals 15 residues. Germline lookup yields CDR1 MNHGY and CDR2 SAAAGT. CDR3 in amino acids: CASRGTGGLDSPLHF. The CDR3 DNA reads TGTGCCAGCAGAGGGACAGGGGGTTTAGATTCACCCCTCCACTTT.